This section outlines one TCR beta chain sequence together with its context. This entry belongs to a study of blood T cell repertoires in COVID-19. About the research overall: COVID-19 samples collected from the United States, Italy and Spain covered acute and convalescent phases. Sources were T cells, B-cell-depleted T cells, or PBMCs; the material itself was cDNA or gDNA.

TCRdb's table, derived via immunoSEQ multiplex PCR, lists solely in-frame clones and lacks some. This sample has fewer than 35,000 clones, with around 89% found just once. The germline V gene has CDR1 SGHTS and CDR2 YDEGEE. The CDR3 spans 17 residues. After removal of 4 bases from V and 1 base from J, the junction contained 6 bases not matched to a gene. This clonotype was sampled from a man between 60 and 75 years old with active COVID-19. The chain has TRBV5-8 and TRBJ2-1; 12 bases match TRBD2. The source material was peripheral blood. The CDR3 sequence is CASSQTSGGRSYNEQFF. The CDR3 DNA reads as TGTGCCAGCAGCCAGACTAGCGGGGGCCGATCCTACAATGAGCAGTTCTTC.